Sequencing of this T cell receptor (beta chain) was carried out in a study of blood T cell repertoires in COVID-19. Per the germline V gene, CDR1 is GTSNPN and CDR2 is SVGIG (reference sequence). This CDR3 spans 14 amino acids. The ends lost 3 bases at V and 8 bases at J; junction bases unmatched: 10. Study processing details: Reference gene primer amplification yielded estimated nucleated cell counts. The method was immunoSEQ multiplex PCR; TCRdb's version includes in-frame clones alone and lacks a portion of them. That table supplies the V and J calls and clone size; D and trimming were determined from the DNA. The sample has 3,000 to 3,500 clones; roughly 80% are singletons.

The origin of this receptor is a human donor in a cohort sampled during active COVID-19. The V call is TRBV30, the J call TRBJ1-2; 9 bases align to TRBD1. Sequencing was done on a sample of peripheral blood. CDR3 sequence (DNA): TGTGCCTGGAGAGAACCACAGGGGGCGCGGGGCTACACCTTC. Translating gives CAWREPQGARGYTF.